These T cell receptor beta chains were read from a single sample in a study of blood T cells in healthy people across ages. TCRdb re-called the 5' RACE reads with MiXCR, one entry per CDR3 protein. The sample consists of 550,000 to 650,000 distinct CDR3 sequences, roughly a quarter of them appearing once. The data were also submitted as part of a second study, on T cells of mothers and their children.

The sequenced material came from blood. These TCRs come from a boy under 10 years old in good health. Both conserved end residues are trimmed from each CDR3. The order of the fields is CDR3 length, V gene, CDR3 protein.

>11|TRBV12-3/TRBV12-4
ASSFLRGEKLF
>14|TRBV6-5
ASDPGGGWGPYEQY
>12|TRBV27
ASSLSGGTQPQH
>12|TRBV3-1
ASSQEGSTDTQY
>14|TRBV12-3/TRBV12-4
ASTWDIPSGANVLT
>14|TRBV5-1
ASSWTSGRGTDTQY
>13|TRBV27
ASSLFREAENIQY
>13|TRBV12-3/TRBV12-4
ASSLRDRSPYGYT
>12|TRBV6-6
ASSPIRGPGELF
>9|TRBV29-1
SVELSYEQY
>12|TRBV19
ASGGPDPPRGLF
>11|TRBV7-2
ASSPPQNNEQF
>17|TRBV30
ARSRTSGSFLVSENIQY
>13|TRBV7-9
ASSYRQGAKNEQF
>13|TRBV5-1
ASSLAGLPDNEQF
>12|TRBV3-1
ASSQKVTTDTQY
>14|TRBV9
ASSGSGGAGTDTQY
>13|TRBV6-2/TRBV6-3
ASSLTSYVPSGQF
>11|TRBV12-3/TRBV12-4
ASSLGTTGGYT
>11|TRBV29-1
SVRGGLTDTQY
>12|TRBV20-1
SARMPAGSYEQY
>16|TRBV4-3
ASSQDRPPTGANEKLF
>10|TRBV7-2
ASSPNNSPLH
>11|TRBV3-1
ASSRTEIDTQY
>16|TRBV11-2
ASSYGTSGSLYLGEQY
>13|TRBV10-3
AISDSQTGGYEQY
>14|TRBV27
ASSPNTGSGFLEQF
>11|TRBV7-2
ASSLARDYEQY
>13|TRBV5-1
ASSNGRAGLDTQY
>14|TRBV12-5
ASGLETRLWWETQY
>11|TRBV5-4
ASSERLWGEQF
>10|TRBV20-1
SGLGQQETQY
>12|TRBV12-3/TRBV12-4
ASSTTWSTDTQY
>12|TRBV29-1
SARSQGAVGEQY
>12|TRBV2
ASRLAGSSGTQY
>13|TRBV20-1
SAPILAGARETQY
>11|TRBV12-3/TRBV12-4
ASSRTVAGELF
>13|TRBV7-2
ASSFLKGVNEKLF
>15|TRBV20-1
SARDPRTSGATDTQY
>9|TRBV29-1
SGGRINEQF
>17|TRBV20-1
SAPTLGTRRFSGANVLT
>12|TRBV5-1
ASSLSTSGIEQF
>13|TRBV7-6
ASSLSGGAIGELF
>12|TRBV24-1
ATSDLLGDNEQF
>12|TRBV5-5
ASSSERDTDTQY
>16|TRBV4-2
ASSQGASGATSTDTQY
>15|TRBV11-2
ASSPGQGVNRNTEAF
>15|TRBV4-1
ASSQDVTPYSNQPQH
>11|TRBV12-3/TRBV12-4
ASSPREQETQY
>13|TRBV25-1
ASSDRGDRGDTQY
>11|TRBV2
ASRNAVGEKLF
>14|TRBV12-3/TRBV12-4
ASSQGTPVSNQPQH
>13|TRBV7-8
ASSSLARFSYEQY
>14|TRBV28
ASGPTGGGSNQPQH
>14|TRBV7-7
ASSPGTSGRSGELF
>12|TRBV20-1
SARDRVRNQPQH